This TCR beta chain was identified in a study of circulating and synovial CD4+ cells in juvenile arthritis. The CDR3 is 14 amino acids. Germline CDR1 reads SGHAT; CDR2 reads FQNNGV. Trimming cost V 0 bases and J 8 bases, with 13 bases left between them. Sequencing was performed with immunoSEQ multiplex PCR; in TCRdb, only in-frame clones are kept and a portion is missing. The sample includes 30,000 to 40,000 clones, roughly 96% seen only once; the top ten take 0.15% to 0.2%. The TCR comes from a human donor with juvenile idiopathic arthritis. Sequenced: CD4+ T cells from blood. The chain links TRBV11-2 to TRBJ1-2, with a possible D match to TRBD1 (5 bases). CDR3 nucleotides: TGTGCCAGCAGCTTAGAGGGGGGATCTTACGGCTACACCTTC. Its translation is CASSLEGGSYGYTF.